This is a list of T cell receptor beta chains from one sample in a study of blood T cells in healthy people across ages. MiXCR, applied by TCRdb to the 5' RACE reads, yields one record per CDR3 protein. The data contain about 1.4 million distinct CDR3 sequences, approximately 63% of them singletons. The sequenced sample was blood. Receptors originate from a man younger than 30 in good health. Each CDR3 is given with its conserved first and last residue. Fields, in order: J gene, D gene, V gene, clone size, CDR3 length, CDR3 DNA, CDR3 protein. The D gene is left open where the match is weak. Size is stated for part of the rows, as once, few or many counts, or as a class when the clone is expanded.

j_gene: TRBJ1-2
d_gene: TRBD1
v_gene: TRBV29-1
abundance: -
len: 14
CDR3nt: TGCAGCGTCGTAGACAGGGGGCGATGGTATGGCTACACCTTC
CDR3aa: CSVVDRGRWYGYTF

j_gene: TRBJ2-1
d_gene: TRBD2
v_gene: TRBV7-8
abundance: -
len: 15
CDR3nt: TGTGCCAGCAGCCACCGGCGGGAGCTGGGGGGTGAGCAGTTCTTC
CDR3aa: CASSHRRELGGEQFF

j_gene: TRBJ1-5
d_gene: -
v_gene: TRBV20-1
abundance: -
len: 15
CDR3nt: TGCAGTGCTAGAGAGGCAGGGAATTCAGATCAGCCCCAGCATTTT
CDR3aa: CSAREAGNSDQPQHF

j_gene: TRBJ2-1
d_gene: -
v_gene: TRBV28
abundance: -
len: 11
CDR3nt: TGTGCCAGCAGATTTCTTACTGAGCAGTTCTTC
CDR3aa: CASRFLTEQFF

j_gene: TRBJ2-1
d_gene: TRBD1
v_gene: TRBV15
abundance: once
len: 15
CDR3nt: TGTGCCACCAGCAGGTACCGGACAGGGAGGAATGAGCAGTTCTTC
CDR3aa: CATSRYRTGRNEQFF

j_gene: TRBJ2-7
d_gene: TRBD1
v_gene: TRBV7-2
abundance: -
len: 15
CDR3nt: TGTGCCAGCAGCTATACCGGGACAGGGGGCGCCGAGCAGTACTTC
CDR3aa: CASSYTGTGGAEQYF

j_gene: TRBJ1-6
d_gene: -
v_gene: TRBV12-3/TRBV12-4
abundance: -
len: 14
CDR3nt: TGTGCCAGCAGCATGACGGAACCCAATTCACCCCTCCACTTT
CDR3aa: CASSMTEPNSPLHF

j_gene: TRBJ2-1
d_gene: TRBD2
v_gene: TRBV7-2
abundance: -
len: 19
CDR3nt: TGTGCCAGCAGCTTACTCATCCGACTAGCGGGGCTCTCCTACAATGAGCAGTTCTTC
CDR3aa: CASSLLIRLAGLSYNEQFF

j_gene: TRBJ1-6
d_gene: TRBD1
v_gene: TRBV7-8
abundance: few
len: 14
CDR3nt: TGTGCCAGCAGCTTAGCGGGACAGGGATCACCCCTCCACTTT
CDR3aa: CASSLAGQGSPLHF

j_gene: TRBJ2-5
d_gene: -
v_gene: TRBV29-1
abundance: -
len: 16
CDR3nt: TGCAGCGTTGAAAAGGGGGAACATAGGGCGGGCGAGACCCAGTACTTC
CDR3aa: CSVEKGEHRAGETQYF

j_gene: TRBJ2-5
d_gene: -
v_gene: TRBV20-1
abundance: -
len: 13
CDR3nt: TGCAGTGCTAGCCTCCGGCCTTTGGAGACCCAGTACTTC
CDR3aa: CSASLRPLETQYF

j_gene: TRBJ1-2
d_gene: -
v_gene: TRBV6-1
abundance: few
len: 13
CDR3nt: TGTGCCAGCAGTGAACGGCAGGAAGGGGGCTACACCTTC
CDR3aa: CASSERQEGGYTF

j_gene: TRBJ1-1
d_gene: TRBD1
v_gene: TRBV4-1
abundance: -
len: 14
CDR3nt: TGCGCCAGCAGACGAATCCTAACAGGGGTGGAAGCTTTCTTT
CDR3aa: CASRRILTGVEAFF

j_gene: TRBJ1-2
d_gene: -
v_gene: TRBV29-1
abundance: -
len: 12
CDR3nt: TGCAGCGTCCCCCGAAGGGGTCGTGGCTACACCTTC
CDR3aa: CSVPRRGRGYTF

j_gene: TRBJ2-1
d_gene: -
v_gene: TRBV15
abundance: -
len: 13
CDR3nt: TGTGCCACCAGCAGGGGGGGAGACAATGAGCAGTTCTTC
CDR3aa: CATSRGGDNEQFF

j_gene: TRBJ1-1
d_gene: -
v_gene: TRBV13
abundance: -
len: 16
CDR3nt: TGTGCCAGCAGCTCCTCAGGGGAACCAATGGACACTGAAGCTTTCTTT
CDR3aa: CASSSSGEPMDTEAFF

j_gene: TRBJ1-4
d_gene: TRBD1
v_gene: TRBV10-2
abundance: -
len: 13
CDR3nt: TGCGCCAGCAGGGGGACAGATCCTGAAAAACTGTTTTTT
CDR3aa: CASRGTDPEKLFF